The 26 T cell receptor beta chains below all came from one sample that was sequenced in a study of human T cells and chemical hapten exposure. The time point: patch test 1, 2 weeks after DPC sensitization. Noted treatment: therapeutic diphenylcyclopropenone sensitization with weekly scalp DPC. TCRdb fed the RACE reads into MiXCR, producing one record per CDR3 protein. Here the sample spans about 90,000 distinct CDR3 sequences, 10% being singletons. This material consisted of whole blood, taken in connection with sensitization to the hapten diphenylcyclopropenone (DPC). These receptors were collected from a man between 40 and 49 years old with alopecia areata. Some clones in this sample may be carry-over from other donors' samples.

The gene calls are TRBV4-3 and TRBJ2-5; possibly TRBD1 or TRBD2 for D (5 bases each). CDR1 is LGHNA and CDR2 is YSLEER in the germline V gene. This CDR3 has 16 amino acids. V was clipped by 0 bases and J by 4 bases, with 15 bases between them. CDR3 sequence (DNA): TGCGCCAGCAGCCAAGATGGAGGATCTCAGGGAGAGACCCAGTACTTC. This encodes CASSQDGGSQGETQYF.

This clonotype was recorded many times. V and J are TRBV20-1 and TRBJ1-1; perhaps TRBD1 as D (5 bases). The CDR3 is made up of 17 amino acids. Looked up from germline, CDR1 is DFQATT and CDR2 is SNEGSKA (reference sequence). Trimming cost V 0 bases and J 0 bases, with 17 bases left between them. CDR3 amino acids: CSAREGRGLLMNTEAFF. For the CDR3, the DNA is TGCAGTGCTAGAGAGGGGCGAGGACTGCTAATGAACACTGAAGCTTTCTTT.

This CDR3 is CASSERASGTTDTQYF. CDR3 in DNA: TGTGCCAGCAGTGAAAGGGCTAGCGGGACCACAGATACGCAGTATTTT. The rearrangement links TRBV2 to TRBJ2-3, with 9 bases fitting TRBD2. V gave up 2 bases and J gave up 2 bases; unmatched junction bases: 5. CDR1 is SNHLY and CDR2 is FYNNEI in the germline V gene. This CDR3 region has 16 residues.

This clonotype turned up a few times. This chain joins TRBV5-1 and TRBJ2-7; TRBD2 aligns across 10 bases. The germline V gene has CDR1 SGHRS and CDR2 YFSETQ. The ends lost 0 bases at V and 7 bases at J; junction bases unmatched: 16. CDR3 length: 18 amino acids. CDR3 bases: TGCGCCAGCAGCTTGGCCCTTAAGGCGCTAGCGGGAGTATGGGAGCAGTACGTC. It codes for CASSLALKALAGVWEQYV.

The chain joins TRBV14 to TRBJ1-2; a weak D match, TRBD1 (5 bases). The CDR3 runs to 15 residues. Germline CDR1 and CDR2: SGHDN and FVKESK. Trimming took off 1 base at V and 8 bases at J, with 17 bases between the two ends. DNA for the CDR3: TGTGCCAGCAGCCAAGGGCTACAGGATGAGGGCGGCTACACCTTC. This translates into CASSQGLQDEGGYTF.

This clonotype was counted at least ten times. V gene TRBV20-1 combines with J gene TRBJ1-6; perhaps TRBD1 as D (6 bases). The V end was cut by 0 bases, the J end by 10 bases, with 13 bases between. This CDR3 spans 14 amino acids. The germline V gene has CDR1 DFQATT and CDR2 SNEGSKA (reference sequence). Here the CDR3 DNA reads TGCAGTGCTAGAGAAGGGAACAGGGAATCACCCCTCCACTTT. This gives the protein CSAREGNRESPLHF.

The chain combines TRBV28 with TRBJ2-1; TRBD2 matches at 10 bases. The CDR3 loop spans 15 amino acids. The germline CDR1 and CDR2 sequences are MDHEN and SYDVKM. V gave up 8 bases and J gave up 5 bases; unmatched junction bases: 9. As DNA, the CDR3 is TGTGCCAGCGCTAGCGGGGGAGGGTGGGACAATGAGCAGTTCTTC. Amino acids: CASASGGGWDNEQFF.

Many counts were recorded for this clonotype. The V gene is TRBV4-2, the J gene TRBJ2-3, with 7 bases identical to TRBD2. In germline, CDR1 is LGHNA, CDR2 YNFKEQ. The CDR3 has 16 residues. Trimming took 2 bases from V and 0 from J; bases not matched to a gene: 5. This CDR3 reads CASSQWEGQSTDTQYF. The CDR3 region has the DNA TGTGCCAGCAGCCAATGGGAGGGGCAGAGCACAGATACGCAGTATTTT.

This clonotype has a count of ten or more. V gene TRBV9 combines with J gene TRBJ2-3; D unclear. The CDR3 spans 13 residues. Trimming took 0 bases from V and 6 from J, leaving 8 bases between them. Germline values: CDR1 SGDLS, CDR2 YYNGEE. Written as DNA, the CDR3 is TGTGCCAGCAGCGTAGCACTGATGGATACGCAGTATTTT. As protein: CASSVALMDTQYF.

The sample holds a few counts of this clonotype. The CDR3 sequence: CATSRDRGSPLHF. CDR3 coding DNA: TGTGCCACCAGCAGAGATCGGGGTTCACCCCTCCACTTT. This chain uses TRBV15 with TRBJ1-6, with no clear D. Trimming shortened V by 0 bases and J by 9 bases, and 6 bases separated the two germline ends. This CDR3 is built from 13 residues. Germline CDR1 LNHNV, CDR2 YYDKDF (reference sequence).

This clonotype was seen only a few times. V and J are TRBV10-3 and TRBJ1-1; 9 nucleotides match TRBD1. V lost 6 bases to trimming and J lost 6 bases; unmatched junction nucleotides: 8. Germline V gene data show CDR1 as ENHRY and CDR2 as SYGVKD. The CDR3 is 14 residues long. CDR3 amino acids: CAISRDRDKSEAFF. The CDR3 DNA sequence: TGTGCCATCAGCCGGGACAGGGACAAGTCTGAAGCTTTCTTT.

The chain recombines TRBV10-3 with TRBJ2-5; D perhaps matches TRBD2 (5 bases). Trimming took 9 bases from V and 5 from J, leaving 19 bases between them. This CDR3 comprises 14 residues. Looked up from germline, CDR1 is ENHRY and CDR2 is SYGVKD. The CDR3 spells CAITSSRELETQYF. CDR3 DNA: TGTGCCATAACATCTTCGAGGGAGTTGGAGACCCAGTACTTC.

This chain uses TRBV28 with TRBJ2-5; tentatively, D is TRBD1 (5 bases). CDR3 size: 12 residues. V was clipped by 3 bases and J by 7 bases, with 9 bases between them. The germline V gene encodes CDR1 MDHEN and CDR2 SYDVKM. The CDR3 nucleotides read TGTGCCAGCAGTTTTAGGGGCTCGACCCAGTACTTC. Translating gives CASSFRGSTQYF.

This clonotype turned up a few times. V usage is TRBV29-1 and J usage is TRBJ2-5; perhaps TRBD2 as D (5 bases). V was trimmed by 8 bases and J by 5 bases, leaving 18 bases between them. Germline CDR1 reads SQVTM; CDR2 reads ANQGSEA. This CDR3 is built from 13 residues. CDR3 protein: CSSKAGLGETQYF. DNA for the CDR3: TGCAGCTCCAAGGCGGGTTTGGGGGAGACCCAGTACTTC.

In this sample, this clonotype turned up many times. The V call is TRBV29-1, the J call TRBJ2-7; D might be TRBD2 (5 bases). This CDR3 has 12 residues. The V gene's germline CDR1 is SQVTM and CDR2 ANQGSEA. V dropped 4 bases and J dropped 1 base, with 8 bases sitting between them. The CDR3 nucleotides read TGCAGCGTTGCGGAGGTTTCCTACGAGCAGTACTTC. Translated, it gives CSVAEVSYEQYF.

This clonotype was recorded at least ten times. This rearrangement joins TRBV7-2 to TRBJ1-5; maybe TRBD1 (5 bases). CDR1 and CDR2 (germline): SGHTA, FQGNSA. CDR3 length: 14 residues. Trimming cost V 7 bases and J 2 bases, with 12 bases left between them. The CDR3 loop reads CASTSQGGNQPQHF. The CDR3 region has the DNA TGTGCCAGCACCTCTCAGGGAGGCAATCAGCCCCAGCATTTT.

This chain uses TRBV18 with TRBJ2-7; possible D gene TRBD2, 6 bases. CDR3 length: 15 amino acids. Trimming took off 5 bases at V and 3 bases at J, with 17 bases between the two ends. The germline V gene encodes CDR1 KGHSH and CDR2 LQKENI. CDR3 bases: TGTGCCAGCTCAAACGTGGGGGGAGGCTTCTACGAGCAGTACGTC. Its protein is CASSNVGGGFYEQYV.

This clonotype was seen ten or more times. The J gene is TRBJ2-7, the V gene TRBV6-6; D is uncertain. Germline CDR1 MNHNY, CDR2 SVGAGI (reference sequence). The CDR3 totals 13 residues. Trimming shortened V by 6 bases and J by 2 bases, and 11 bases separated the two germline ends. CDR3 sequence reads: CASSGPTPYEQYF. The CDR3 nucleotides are TGTGCCAGCAGCGGACCGACACCCTACGAGCAGTACTTC.

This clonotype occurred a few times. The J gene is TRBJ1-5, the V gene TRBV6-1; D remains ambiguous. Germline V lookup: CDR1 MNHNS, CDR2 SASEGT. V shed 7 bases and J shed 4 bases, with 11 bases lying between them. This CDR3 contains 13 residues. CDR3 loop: CASNRARNQPQHF. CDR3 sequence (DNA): TGTGCCAGCAACCGGGCACGGAATCAGCCCCAGCATTTT.

CDR3 sequence: CASSESVFTDTQYF. The DNA for the CDR3 is TGTGCCAGCAGTGAATCTGTCTTTACAGATACGCAGTATTTT. The rearrangement uses TRBV6-4 and TRBJ2-3; no reliable D call. Germline CDR1 and CDR2: MRHNA and SNTAGT. V dropped 3 bases and J dropped 3 bases, with 10 bases sitting between them. The CDR3 is 14 residues long.

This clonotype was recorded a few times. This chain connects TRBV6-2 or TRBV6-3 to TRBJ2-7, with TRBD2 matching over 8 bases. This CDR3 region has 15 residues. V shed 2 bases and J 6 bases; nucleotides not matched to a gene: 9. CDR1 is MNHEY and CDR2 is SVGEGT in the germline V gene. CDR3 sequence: CASSYTAGGQGEQYV. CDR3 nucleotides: TGTGCCAGCAGTTACACCGCGGGAGGCCAGGGCGAGCAGTACGTC.

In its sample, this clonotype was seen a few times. The CDR3 DNA sequence: TGTGCCAGCAAAAGACAGTTCTCTGGAAACACCATATATTTT. Protein product: CASKRQFSGNTIYF. This chain connects TRBV6-5 to TRBJ1-3; tentatively, D is TRBD1 (5 bases). Trimming cost V 7 bases and J 0 bases, with 10 bases left between them. Germline loops: CDR1 MNHEY, CDR2 SVGAGI. This CDR3 spans 14 amino acids.

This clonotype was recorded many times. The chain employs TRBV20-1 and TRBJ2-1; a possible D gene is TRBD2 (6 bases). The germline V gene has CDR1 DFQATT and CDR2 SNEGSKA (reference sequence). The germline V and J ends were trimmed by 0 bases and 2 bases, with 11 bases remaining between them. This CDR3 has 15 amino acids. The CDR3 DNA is TGCAGTGCTAGAGATCTAGCGCTGGCCTACAATGAGCAGTTCTTC. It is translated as CSARDLALAYNEQFF.

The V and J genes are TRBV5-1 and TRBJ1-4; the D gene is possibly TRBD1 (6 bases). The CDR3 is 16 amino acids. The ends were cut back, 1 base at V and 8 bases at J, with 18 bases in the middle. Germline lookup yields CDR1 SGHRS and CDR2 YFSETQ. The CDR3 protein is CASSLKGRGGEEKLFF. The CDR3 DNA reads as TGCGCCAGCAGCTTGAAAGGAAGAGGGGGGGAGGAAAAACTGTTTTTT.

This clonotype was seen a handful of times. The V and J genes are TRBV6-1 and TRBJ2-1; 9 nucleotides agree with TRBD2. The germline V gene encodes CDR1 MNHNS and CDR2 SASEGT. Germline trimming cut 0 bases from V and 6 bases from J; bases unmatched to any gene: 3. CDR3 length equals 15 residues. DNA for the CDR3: TGTGCCAGCAGTGAAGCCTCGACTAGCGGCAATGAGCAGTTCTTC. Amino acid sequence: CASSEASTSGNEQFF.

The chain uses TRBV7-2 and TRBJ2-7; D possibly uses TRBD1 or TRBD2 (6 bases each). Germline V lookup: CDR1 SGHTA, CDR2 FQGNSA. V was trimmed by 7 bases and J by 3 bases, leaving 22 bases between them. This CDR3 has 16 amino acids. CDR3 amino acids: CASTTSGAPRFYEQYF. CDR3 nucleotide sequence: TGTGCCAGCACTACCTCGGGGGCTCCAAGATTCTACGAGCAGTACTTC.